The 6 T cell receptor beta chains given below trace back to one sample, sequenced in a study of blood T cell repertoires in COVID-19 (dated by TCRdb to between 2020 and 2021). Libraries were prepared through the immunoSEQ multiplex PCR assay. This immuneACCESS table, as held by TCRdb, lists in-frame sequences with V and J called but not all clones. Of the missing ones, under half trace to an unresolved V gene in checked studies; the others have no known cause. The sample includes some 40,000 clones, with about 92% observed a single time. The leading ten clones occupy 0.35% to 0.4% of the sample. Sample: peripheral blood. Every receptor here comes from a man aged 45 to 65 with COVID-19, enrolled during active disease.

The chain couples TRBV24-1 to TRBJ2-3; D ambiguous. The ends were cut back, 4 bases at V and 2 bases at J, with 12 bases in the middle. Germline CDR1 and CDR2: KGHDR and SFDVKD. This CDR3 comprises 15 residues. The CDR3 loop is CATSDAGENTDTQYF. The CDR3 DNA is TGTGCCACCAGTGACGCCGGAGAAAACACAGATACGCAGTATTTT.

The V and J genes are TRBV5-1 and TRBJ1-4, with 10 bases matching TRBD1. Per germline, CDR1 SGHRS and CDR2 YFSETQ. V lost 4 bases and J lost 4; bases outside the gene matches: 4. The CDR3 contains 15 residues. CDR3 loop: CASSGDRGGNEKLFF. The CDR3 DNA is TGCGCCAGCAGCGGGGACAGGGGAGGTAATGAAAAACTGTTTTTT. Drawing the rest from reference TRBV5-1 and TRBJ1-4, the complete variable domain is KAGVTQTPRYLIKTRGQQVTLSCSPISGHRSVSWYQQTPGQGLQFLFEYFSETQRNKGNFPGRFSGRQFSNSRSEMNVSTLELGDSALYLCASSGDRGGNEKLFFGSGTQLSVL.

The rearrangement joins TRBV7-2 to TRBJ2-5; D is unresolved. With 1 base removed from V and 2 bases from J, the gap between germline ends came to 11 bases. The CDR3 covers 15 residues. Germline V lookup: CDR1 SGHTA, CDR2 FQGNSA. The CDR3 DNA reads TGTGCCAGCAGCTTAGTTGCCGCGAGTCAAGAGACCCAGTACTTC. Translated: CASSLVAASQETQYF.

The DNA of the CDR3 is TGTGCCAGCAGCTTAGATCTTCGACAGCAGGGCGAGCAGTACTTC. Its translation: CASSLDLRQQGEQYF. The chain combines TRBV11-2 with TRBJ2-7; TRBD1 might be the D (5 bases). Between the trimmed V and J ends, which lost 0 bases and 6 bases, there was a span of 15 bases. CDR1 and CDR2 (germline): SGHAT, FQNNGV. The CDR3 spans 15 residues.

The J gene is TRBJ1-5, the V gene TRBV6-2 or TRBV6-3; D remains ambiguous. The CDR3 covers 17 residues. Trimming took 0 bases from V and 1 from J, leaving 13 bases between them. Germline V gene lookup returns CDR1 MNHEY and CDR2 SVGEGT. The CDR3 sequence: CASSYSIPGRSNQPQHF. The CDR3 DNA follows: TGTGCCAGCAGTTACTCGATACCAGGTCGGAGCAATCAGCCCCAGCATTTT.

The V gene is TRBV29-1, the J gene TRBJ2-7, with 7 bases fitting TRBD1. The V segment lost 7 bases and the J segment 0 bases; nucleotides outside the gene matches: 6. CDR3 length: 13 amino acids. CDR1 SQVTM and CDR2 ANQGSEA come from the germline V gene. CDR3 nucleotide sequence: TGCAGCGCCTTAGGACAGGCCTCCTACGAGCAGTACTTC. Protein product: CSALGQASYEQYF.